What follows describes a single TCR beta chain. The time point is: before trial treatment. As their treatment, donors received nivolumab, ipilimumab, aspirin, low-dose cyclophosphamide and low-dose radiotherapy. The patients who were eligible all carried advanced solid tumors that lacked tumor-infiltrating lymphocytes, meaning the tumors were TIL-negative. Alpha and beta chains were covered, as first-strand cDNA relied on TRAV- and TRBV-specific primers. TCRs were put through approximately 20 PCR cycles of amplification with Phusion. A constant-region primer and the V-primer adapter served as the primer pair. Via MiXCR, TCRdb re-called the reads, giving one row per CDR3 protein. The sample has 64,000 or so distinct CDR3 sequences; around 29% are singletons. The CDR3 is 13 amino acids. Germline trimming cut 4 bases from V and 4 bases from J; bases unmatched to any gene: 3. CDR1 and CDR2 (germline): DFQATT, SNEGSKA (reference sequence).

This sample was included in a study of low-dose radiotherapy and immunotherapy resistance in tumors. Study as a whole: While receiving nivolumab 240 mg every two weeks, patients also received ipilimumab 1 mg/kg every six weeks, both intravenously.

The sequence was obtained from a female donor with ovarian cancer. The sequenced sample was PBMCs, obtained before treatment. The chain couples TRBV20-1 to TRBJ2-1; 8 bases match TRBD1. CDR3 protein: CSATGTGYNEQFF. The DNA for the CDR3 is TGCAGTGCTACTGGGACAGGTTACAATGAGCAGTTCTTC.